A selection of T cell receptor beta chains follows, all from one sample in a study of CXCR3-negative and CXCR3-positive naive CD8 T cells. TCRdb re-called the 5' RACE reads and shows each CDR3 protein once, DNA omitted. The table for this sample gives 120,000 to 150,000 distinct CDR3 sequences. The specimen sequenced was naive CXCR3+ CD8+ T cells from blood. Receptors were obtained from a human donor in good health. Some clones in this sample may be carry-over from other donors' samples. Both conserved end residues are part of each CDR3.

J gene: TRBJ2-7; V gene: TRBV29-1; CDR3 protein: CSVEENYEQYF
J gene: TRBJ2-7; V gene: TRBV20-1; CDR3 protein: CSARDAGGGPSEQYF
J gene: TRBJ2-1; V gene: TRBV15; CDR3 protein: CATSLTTVSSYNEQFF
J gene: TRBJ2-2; V gene: TRBV20-1; CDR3 protein: CSANTPFGTPNTGELFF
J gene: TRBJ2-1; V gene: TRBV7-9; CDR3 protein: CASSLSGFQFF
J gene: TRBJ2-7; V gene: TRBV4-1; CDR3 protein: CASSQVQDRAYEQYF
J gene: TRBJ1-1; V gene: TRBV7-2; CDR3 protein: CASSLVSTNTEAFF
J gene: TRBJ1-2; V gene: TRBV10-3; CDR3 protein: CAISPSGVINYGYTF
J gene: TRBJ1-1; V gene: TRBV12-3/TRBV12-4; CDR3 protein: CASSQGGSTEAFF
J gene: TRBJ1-2; V gene: TRBV29-1; CDR3 protein: CSVEEPGQFMSNYGYTF
J gene: TRBJ1-4; V gene: TRBV20-1; CDR3 protein: CSARDSMSPGEKLFF
J gene: TRBJ2-2; V gene: TRBV29-1; CDR3 protein: CSVEDAGDLTYANTGELFF
J gene: TRBJ2-7; V gene: TRBV29-1; CDR3 protein: CSVETDAGGHVDEQYF
J gene: TRBJ2-5; V gene: TRBV6-5; CDR3 protein: CASSYSGRVGGETQYF
J gene: TRBJ2-1; V gene: TRBV20-1; CDR3 protein: CSAAKLAGDLTKQNEQFF
J gene: TRBJ1-5; V gene: TRBV28; CDR3 protein: CASSYGQGASQPQHF
J gene: TRBJ2-1; V gene: TRBV27; CDR3 protein: CASSLGVLPYNEQFF
J gene: TRBJ2-5; V gene: TRBV25-1; CDR3 protein: CASRGGGGETQYF
J gene: TRBJ2-5; V gene: TRBV19; CDR3 protein: CASKGLAGFETQYF
J gene: TRBJ1-4; V gene: TRBV7-8; CDR3 protein: CASTPGVGRGEKLFF
J gene: TRBJ2-7; V gene: TRBV2; CDR3 protein: CASSWGKAYEQYF
J gene: TRBJ2-1; V gene: TRBV11-3; CDR3 protein: CASSLRGDSPNEQFF
J gene: TRBJ2-7; V gene: TRBV20-1; CDR3 protein: CSARSRDSYEQYF
J gene: TRBJ2-7; V gene: TRBV3-1; CDR3 protein: CASSQEGPGTGVGYEQYF
J gene: TRBJ2-1; V gene: TRBV12-3/TRBV12-4; CDR3 protein: CASSRQGASNEQFF
J gene: TRBJ1-1; V gene: TRBV7-3; CDR3 protein: CASRGVNTEAFF
J gene: TRBJ1-2; V gene: TRBV12-3/TRBV12-4; CDR3 protein: CASSFLGGGHEDGYTF
J gene: TRBJ2-3; V gene: TRBV3-1; CDR3 protein: CASSQDWGGGHTDTQYF
J gene: TRBJ1-1; V gene: TRBV7-9; CDR3 protein: CASSSDRGLIVYTEAFF
J gene: TRBJ2-7; V gene: TRBV7-3; CDR3 protein: CASSLGDRGVQYF
J gene: TRBJ2-7; V gene: TRBV29-1; CDR3 protein: CSVEINIGGYEQYF
J gene: TRBJ1-5; V gene: TRBV7-8; CDR3 protein: CASSLFRGDQPQHF
J gene: TRBJ2-5; V gene: TRBV29-1; CDR3 protein: CSVPIWPIQETQYF
J gene: TRBJ1-1; V gene: TRBV29-1; CDR3 protein: CSVLDGTNTEAFF
J gene: TRBJ1-1; V gene: TRBV5-1; CDR3 protein: CASSWALDTEAFF
J gene: TRBJ2-7; V gene: TRBV6-2/TRBV6-3; CDR3 protein: CASNPSGPSYEQYF
J gene: TRBJ2-7; V gene: TRBV7-9; CDR3 protein: CASSFTQFEQYF